This TCR beta chain was retrieved from a study of OX40 agonist ivuxolimab in advanced cancers. With respect to this clone: Its matching antigen is unknown.

The study, taken as a whole, reports: In the expanded peripheral T cells, antigen specificity was never determined.

Blood samples were obtained at baseline, cycle 4 day 1, and cycle 7 day 1. Per germline, CDR1 MRHNA and CDR2 SNTAGT. This CDR3 comprises 15 residues. Germline trimming cut 0 bases from V and 4 bases from J; bases unmatched to any gene: 4. Here immunoSEQ multiplex PCR was the method, and the copy in TCRdb shows in-frame clones only, minus some. The sample has about 54,000 clones, over 70% seen once. The chain uses TRBV6-4 and TRBJ2-3, with 7 nucleotides matching TRBD2. Material: CD4+ or CD8+ T cells sorted from blood, obtained in a trial of the OX40 agonist ivuxolimab. This clonotype originated in an adult with an advanced solid tumor such as melanoma, head and neck, liver or kidney cancer. The CDR3: CASSDSASGPDTQYF. The CDR3 region has the DNA TGTGCCAGCAGTGACTCGGCTAGCGGACCAGATACGCAGTATTTT.